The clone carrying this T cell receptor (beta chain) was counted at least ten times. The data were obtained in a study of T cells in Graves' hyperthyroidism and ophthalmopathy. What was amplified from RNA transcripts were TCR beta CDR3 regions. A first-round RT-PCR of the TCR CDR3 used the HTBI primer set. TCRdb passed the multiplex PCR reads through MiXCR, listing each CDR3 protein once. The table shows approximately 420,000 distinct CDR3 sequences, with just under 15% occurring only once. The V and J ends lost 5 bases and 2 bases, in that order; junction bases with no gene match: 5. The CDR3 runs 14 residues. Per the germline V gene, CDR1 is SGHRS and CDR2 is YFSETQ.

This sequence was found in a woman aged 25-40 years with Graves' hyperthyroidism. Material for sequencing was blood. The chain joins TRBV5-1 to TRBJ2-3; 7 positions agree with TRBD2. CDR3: CASSGGRATDTQYF. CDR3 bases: TGCGCCAGCAGTGGGGGGAGGGCCACAGATACGCAGTATTTT.